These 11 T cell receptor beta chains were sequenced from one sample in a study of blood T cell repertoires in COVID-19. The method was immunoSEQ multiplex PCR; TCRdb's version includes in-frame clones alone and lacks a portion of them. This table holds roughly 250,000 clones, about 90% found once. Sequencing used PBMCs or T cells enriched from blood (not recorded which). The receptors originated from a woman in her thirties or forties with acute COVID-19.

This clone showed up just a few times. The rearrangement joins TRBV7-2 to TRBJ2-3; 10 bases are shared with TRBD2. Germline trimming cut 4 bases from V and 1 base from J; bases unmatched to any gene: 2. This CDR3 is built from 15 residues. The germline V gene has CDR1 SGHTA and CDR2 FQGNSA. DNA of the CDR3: TGTGCCAGCAGCTGGACTAGCGGAGGCACAGATACGCAGTATTTT. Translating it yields CASSWTSGGTDTQYF.

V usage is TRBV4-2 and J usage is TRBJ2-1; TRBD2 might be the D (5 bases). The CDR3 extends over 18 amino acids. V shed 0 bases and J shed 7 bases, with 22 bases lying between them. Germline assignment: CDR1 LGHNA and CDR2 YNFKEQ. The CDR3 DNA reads TGTGCCAGCAGCCAAGATCTTCTCAGAGGGCCGCCCGGGAATGAGCAGTTCTTC. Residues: CASSQDLLRGPPGNEQFF.

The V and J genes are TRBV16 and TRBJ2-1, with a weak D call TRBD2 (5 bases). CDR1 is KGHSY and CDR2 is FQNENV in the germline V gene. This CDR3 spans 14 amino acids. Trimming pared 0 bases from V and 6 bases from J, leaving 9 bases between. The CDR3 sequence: CASSQSQRGNEQFF. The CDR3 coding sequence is TGTGCCAGCAGCCAATCCCAACGGGGCAATGAGCAGTTCTTC.

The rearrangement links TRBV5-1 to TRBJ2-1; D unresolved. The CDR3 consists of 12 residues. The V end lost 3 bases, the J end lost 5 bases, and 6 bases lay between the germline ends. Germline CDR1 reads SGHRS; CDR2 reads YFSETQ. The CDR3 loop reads CASSSQNNEQFF. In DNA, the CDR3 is TGCGCCAGCAGCTCACAGAACAATGAGCAGTTCTTC.

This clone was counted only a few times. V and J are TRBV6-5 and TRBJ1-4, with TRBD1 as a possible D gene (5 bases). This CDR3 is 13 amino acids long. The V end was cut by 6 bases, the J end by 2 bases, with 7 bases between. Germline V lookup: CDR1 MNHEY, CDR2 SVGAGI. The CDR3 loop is CASRDSTNEKLFF. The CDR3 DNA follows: TGTGCCAGCAGAGACAGTACTAATGAAAAACTGTTTTTT.

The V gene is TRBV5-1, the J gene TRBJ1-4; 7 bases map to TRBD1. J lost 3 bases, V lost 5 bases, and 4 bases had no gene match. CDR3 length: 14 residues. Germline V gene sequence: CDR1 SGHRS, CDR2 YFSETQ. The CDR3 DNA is TGCGCCAGCAGTGACAGGGACTCTAATGAAAAACTGTTTTTT. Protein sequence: CASSDRDSNEKLFF.

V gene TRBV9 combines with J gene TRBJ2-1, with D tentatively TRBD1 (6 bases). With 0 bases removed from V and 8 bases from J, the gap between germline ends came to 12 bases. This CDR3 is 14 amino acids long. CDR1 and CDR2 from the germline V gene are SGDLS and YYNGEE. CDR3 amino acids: CASSVERQADEQFF. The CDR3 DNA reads TGTGCCAGCAGCGTAGAGAGACAGGCCGATGAGCAGTTCTTC.

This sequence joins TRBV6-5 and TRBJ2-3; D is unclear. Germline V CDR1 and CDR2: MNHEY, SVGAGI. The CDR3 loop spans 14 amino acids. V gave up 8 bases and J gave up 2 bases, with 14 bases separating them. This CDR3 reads CASGRNVNTDTQYF. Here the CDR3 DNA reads TGTGCCAGCGGTAGAAATGTTAACACAGATACGCAGTATTTT.

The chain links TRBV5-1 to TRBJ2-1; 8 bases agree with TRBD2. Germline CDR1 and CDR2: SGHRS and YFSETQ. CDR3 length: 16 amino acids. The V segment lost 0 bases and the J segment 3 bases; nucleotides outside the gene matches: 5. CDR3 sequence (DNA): TGCGCCAGCAGCTTGGTAGCCAGCGGGAGCTACAATGAGCAGTTCTTC. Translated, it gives CASSLVASGSYNEQFF.

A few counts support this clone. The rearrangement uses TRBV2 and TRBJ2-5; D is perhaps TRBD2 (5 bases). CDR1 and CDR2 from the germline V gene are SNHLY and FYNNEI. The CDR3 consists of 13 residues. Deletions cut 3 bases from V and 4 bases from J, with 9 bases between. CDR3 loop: CASSERDGETQYF. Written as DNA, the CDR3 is TGTGCCAGCAGTGAGAGGGATGGAGAGACCCAGTACTTC.

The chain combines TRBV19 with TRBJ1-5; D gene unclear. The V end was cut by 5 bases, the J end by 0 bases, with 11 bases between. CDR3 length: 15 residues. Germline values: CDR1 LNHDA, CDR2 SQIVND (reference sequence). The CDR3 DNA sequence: TGTGCCAGTAGTTATAACAGTTATAGCAATCAGCCCCAGCATTTT. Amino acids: CASSYNSYSNQPQHF.